One and the same sample provided the 7 T cell receptor beta chains below, sequenced in a study of T cell repertoires in cytomegalovirus infection. TCRdb called the reads again in MiXCR, with one record for every CDR3 protein. Of about 700,000 distinct CDR3 sequences in the sample, roughly 30% were seen once. Their antigens remain unidentified. The source was cultured PBMCs, collected from culture after CMV antigen stimulation. These receptors were taken from a human donor in good health (CMV status not recorded). Some clones in this sample may be carry-over from other donors' samples.

This clonotype was found a few times. This chain uses TRBV5-4 with TRBJ1-6, with D possibly matching TRBD1 (6 bases). The CDR3 extends over 15 amino acids. Germline CDR1 SGHNT, CDR2 YYREEE (reference sequence). The V gene lost 0 bases and the J gene lost 10 bases, with 14 bases spanning the gap. The CDR3 DNA is TGTGCCAGCAGCTTGGGGTTGGGGGCGGACTCACCCCTCCACTTT. Protein product: CASSLGLGADSPLHF.

This chain joins TRBV12-3 or TRBV12-4 and TRBJ1-2; D is unclear. V dropped 10 bases and J dropped 8 bases, with 17 bases sitting between them. The CDR3 is 12 residues long. CDR3 sequence (DNA): TGTGCCACCGGCAGCCTGGACCTGGGCTACACCTTC. Translated: CATGSLDLGYTF.

The chain uses TRBV18 and TRBJ2-3; D unresolved. The CDR3 has 15 amino acids. V was clipped by 0 bases and J by 2 bases, with 9 bases between them. CDR1 and CDR2 from the germline V gene are KGHSH and LQKENI. DNA for the CDR3: TGTGCCAGCTCACCACCGCCCTTCTTCACAGATACGCAGTATTTT. Protein: CASSPPPFFTDTQYF.

The chain couples TRBV7-2 to TRBJ2-2, with D unresolved. Germline assignment: CDR1 SGHTA and CDR2 FQGNSA. The V end was cut by 0 bases, the J end by 5 bases, with 7 bases between. This CDR3 contains 14 residues. CDR3 protein: CASSLALRTGELFF. The CDR3 DNA reads as TGTGCCAGCAGCTTAGCGCTAAGGACCGGGGAGCTGTTTTTT.

In its sample, this clonotype was seen many times. The rearrangement joins TRBV7-2 to TRBJ2-4; a possible D gene is TRBD2 (7 bases). The CDR3 loop spans 15 amino acids. The V and J ends lost 1 base and 6 bases respectively, with 13 bases between them. From germline, CDR1 is SGHTA and CDR2 FQGNSA. The CDR3 bases are TGTGCCAGCAGCTTAGGGGGGGGCGGAGGAAACATTCAGTACTTC. Protein sequence: CASSLGGGGGNIQYF.

This clonotype was picked up a small number of times. The chain has TRBV7-2 and TRBJ2-3; TRBD2 matches 8 bases. Germline V gene data show CDR1 as SGHTA and CDR2 as FQGNSA. J gave up 1 base and V 2 bases, and 5 bases lay outside the gene matches. The CDR3 is 16 residues long. CDR3 sequence (DNA): TGTGCCAGCAGCTTAAGGCGGGGGGCCGGCACAGATACGCAGTATTTT. As protein: CASSLRRGAGTDTQYF.

This clonotype was counted between two and nine times. The chain joins TRBV7-9 to TRBJ1-2, with D possibly matching TRBD1 (5 bases). Trimming left V 5 bases short and J 3 bases short, with 16 bases between. This CDR3 contains 15 residues. Germline V gene data show CDR1 as SEHNR and CDR2 as FQNEAQ (reference sequence). This CDR3 reads CASSPRGGGDYGYTF. The CDR3 nucleotides read TGTGCCAGCAGCCCTCGTGGGGGAGGGGACTATGGCTACACCTTC.